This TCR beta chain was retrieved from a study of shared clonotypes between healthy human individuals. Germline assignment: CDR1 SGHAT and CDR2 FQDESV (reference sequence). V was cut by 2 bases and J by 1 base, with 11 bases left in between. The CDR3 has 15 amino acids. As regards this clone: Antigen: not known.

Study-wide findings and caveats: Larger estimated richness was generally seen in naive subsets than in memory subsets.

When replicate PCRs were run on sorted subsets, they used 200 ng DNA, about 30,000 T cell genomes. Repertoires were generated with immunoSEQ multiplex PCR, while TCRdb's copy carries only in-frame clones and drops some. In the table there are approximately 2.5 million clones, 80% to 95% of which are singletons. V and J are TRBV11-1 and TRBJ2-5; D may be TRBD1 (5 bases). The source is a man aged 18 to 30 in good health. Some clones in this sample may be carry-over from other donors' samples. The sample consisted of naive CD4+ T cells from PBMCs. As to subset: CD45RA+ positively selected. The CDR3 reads CASSLLQGPQETQYF. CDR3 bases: TGTGCCAGCAGCTTACTGCAGGGTCCCCAAGAGACCCAGTACTTC.